Given below is one T cell receptor (beta chain) in context. As yet, its antigen is unknown. These data are taken from a study of blood T cells in healthy people across ages. General study points: Diversity estimates from one million T cells were considered underestimates. The study found TCR beta diversity correlated strongly with naive T cell percentage.

A second PCR of 7 to 11 cycles used a sample-barcoded 5' primer and a J-beta primer mix. Each cDNA molecule carried a tag from a template-switch adaptor that contained 12 random nucleotides. TCRdb reprocessed the 5' RACE reads via MiXCR and lists one record per CDR3 protein. The table shows roughly 500,000 distinct CDR3 sequences, with about 26% occurring only once. This CDR3 has 14 residues. CDR1 is DFQATT and CDR2 is SNEGSKA in the germline V gene (reference sequence). Trimming shortened V by 6 bases and J by 9 bases, and 18 bases separated the two germline ends. The receptor was isolated from a woman aged 70-85 years in good health. The sample consisted of blood. The chain recombines TRBV20-1 with TRBJ1-6; weak D call: TRBD1 (6 bases). The CDR3 protein is CSATPGQWSSPLHF. The CDR3 nucleotides are TGCAGTGCGACCCCAGGACAGTGGAGTTCACCCCTCCACTTT.